The clone carrying this T cell receptor (beta chain) appeared a few times. The sample is drawn from a study of beta chain features in type 1 diabetes. The germline V gene has CDR1 SNHLY and CDR2 FYNNEI. This CDR3 comprises 17 residues. V lost 2 bases and J 0 bases, leaving 17 bases between the germline ends. What was sequenced were expressed TCRB transcripts, since all of the isolated RNA had been reverse transcribed. Repertoires were generated with immunoSEQ multiplex PCR, while TCRdb's copy carries only in-frame clones and drops some. The table has 600,000 to 650,000 clones, 15% to 19% seen once. Sequenced material: naive CD4+ T cells from blood. The V call is TRBV2, the J call TRBJ2-7, with D unresolved. This TCR was recovered from a man between 18 and 29 years old in good health. This CDR3 reads CASSEIRRAPHSYEQYF. The CDR3, as DNA: TGTGCCAGCAGTGAAATCAGGAGAGCTCCACACTCCTACGAGCAGTACTTC.